What follows are 14 T cell receptor beta chains derived from one specimen sequenced in a study of T cells in Graves' hyperthyroidism and ophthalmopathy. Researchers amplified the TCR beta CDR3 regions from RNA transcripts. In the first-round RT-PCR of the TCR CDR3, the HTBI primer set was used. TCRdb used MiXCR to reprocess the multiplex PCR reads, holding one entry per CDR3 protein. Of about 480,000 distinct CDR3 sequences listed, approximately 25% are singletons. The sequencing sample was made of blood. The receptors here all came from a woman aged 30 to 39 with Graves' ophthalmopathy.

This clonotype was detected many times. The chain joins TRBV6-5 to TRBJ2-7; weak D call: TRBD2 (7 bases). CDR3 size: 14 residues. The germline CDR1 and CDR2 sequences are MNHEY and SVGAGI. V lost 7 bases and J 6 bases, leaving 19 bases between the germline ends. The CDR3 region is CASKVPRGQVEQYF. Here the CDR3 DNA reads TGTGCCAGCAAAGTCCCGCGGGGGCAAGTCGAGCAGTACTTC.

In this sample, this clonotype turned up many times. The chain has TRBV7-2 and TRBJ1-1; 7 nucleotides match TRBD1. Germline loops: CDR1 SGHTA, CDR2 FQGNSA. CDR3 length: 13 amino acids. Unmatched junction bases numbered 2, after V lost 3 bases and J lost 4 bases. Written as DNA, the CDR3 is TGTGCCAGCAGCTTCGCAGGGGGCACTGAAGCTTTCTTT. Protein product: CASSFAGGTEAFF.

V usage is TRBV19 and J usage is TRBJ1-2, with D maybe TRBD1 (5 bases). The CDR3 runs 14 residues. Germline-derived CDR1 and CDR2 are LNHDA and SQIVND (reference sequence). The V gene lost 6 bases and the J gene lost 3 bases, with 14 bases spanning the gap. CDR3 sequence (DNA): TGTGCCAGTAGGAACCGACAGTGGGACTATGGCTACACCTTC. This codes for CASRNRQWDYGYTF.

This clonotype has a handful of counts. The chain joins TRBV3-1 to TRBJ1-1, with unresolved D. The CDR3 loop spans 14 amino acids. Trimming removed 2 bases from V and 4 bases from J, with 11 bases in between. Germline loops: CDR1 LGHDT, CDR2 YNNKEL (reference sequence). The CDR3 is CASSQTVRATEAFF. CDR3 sequence (DNA): TGTGCCAGCAGCCAAACCGTGCGGGCCACTGAAGCTTTCTTT.

The chain links TRBV6-2 or TRBV6-3 to TRBJ2-5; 9 bases are shared with TRBD1. Germline CDR1 MNHEY, CDR2 SVGEGT. The CDR3 runs 14 residues. The ends lost 3 bases at V and 4 bases at J; junction bases unmatched: 3. The CDR3 DNA sequence: TGTGCCAGCAGTTATCTGACAGGGGGAGAGACCCAGTACTTC. It specifies CASSYLTGGETQYF.

The V and J genes are TRBV14 and TRBJ2-2, with 7 bases lining up with TRBD1. There are 18 residues in the CDR3. CDR1 is SGHDN and CDR2 is FVKESK in the germline V gene. V trimming: 1 base; J trimming: 1 base; junction bases outside the gene matches: 9. The CDR3 coding sequence is TGTGCCAGCAGCCAAGGAGGACCGGCAGGGGGGAACACCGGGGAGCTGTTTTTT. It translates to CASSQGGPAGGNTGELFF.

This clonotype has a count of ten or more. The chain employs TRBV6-2 or TRBV6-3 and TRBJ2-7; possibly TRBD1 for D (5 bases). The CDR3 contains 11 residues. Germline CDR1 reads MNHEY; CDR2 reads SVGEGT. Trimming shortened V by 8 bases and J by 4 bases, and 9 bases separated the two germline ends. CDR3 sequence: CASRQRYEQYF. CDR3 DNA sequence: TGTGCCAGCCGACAGAGGTACGAGCAGTACTTC.

This clonotype occurred many times. The chain carries TRBV15 and TRBJ2-5; D possibly uses TRBD1 or TRBD2 (5 bases each). The germline CDR1 and CDR2 sequences are LNHNV and YYDKDF (reference sequence). This CDR3 contains 14 residues. V was shortened by 0 bases and J by 5 bases, with 10 bases between the two germline ends. The CDR3 coding sequence is TGTGCCACCAGCAGAGAGGGGACCCTGGAGACCCAGTACTTC. As protein: CATSREGTLETQYF.

In this sample, this clonotype turned up many times. The rearrangement joins TRBV12-3 or TRBV12-4 to TRBJ1-3; D not certain. The ends were cut back, 3 bases at V and 0 bases at J, with 6 bases in the middle. The CDR3 has 14 residues. The CDR3 loop is CASSFTSSGNTIYF. CDR3 bases: TGTGCCAGCAGTTTCACTAGCTCTGGAAACACCATATATTTT.

This clonotype appeared many times. The J gene is TRBJ2-7, the V gene TRBV5-1; D perhaps matches TRBD1 (5 bases). The ends were cut back, 4 bases at V and 0 bases at J, with 11 bases in the middle. Germline lookup yields CDR1 SGHRS and CDR2 YFSETQ. CDR3 length: 14 amino acids. The CDR3 spells CASSPYRSSYEQYF. The CDR3 nucleotides are TGCGCCAGCAGCCCTTACAGGAGCTCCTACGAGCAGTACTTC.

V is TRBV6-1 and J is TRBJ1-1, with D hard to call. V lost 7 bases and J 0 bases, leaving 15 bases between the germline ends. This CDR3 is 15 amino acids long. Per germline, CDR1 MNHNS and CDR2 SASEGT. The CDR3 protein is CASNDPQNMNTEAFF. The DNA of the CDR3 is TGTGCCAGCAACGACCCACAGAACATGAACACTGAAGCTTTCTTT.

A few counts support this clonotype. V and J are TRBV7-2 and TRBJ1-1; the D is unclear. The ends were cut back, 1 base at V and 4 bases at J, with 10 bases in the middle. Germline CDR1 and CDR2: SGHTA and FQGNSA. CDR3 length equals 14 residues. The CDR3 coding sequence is TGTGCCAGCAGCTTAGTCGGGTCCCCCACTGAAGCTTTCTTT. Residues: CASSLVGSPTEAFF.

In this sample, this clonotype turned up many times. The rearrangement links TRBV29-1 to TRBJ2-5; 7 nucleotides agree with TRBD1. The CDR3 has 13 amino acids. Germline V lookup: CDR1 SQVTM, CDR2 ANQGSEA. The V gene end was trimmed by 7 bases and the J gene end by 1 base; junction bases not matched to a gene: 6. This CDR3 reads CSAATGPQETQYF. Here the CDR3 DNA reads TGCAGCGCAGCGACAGGGCCCCAAGAGACCCAGTACTTC.

This clonotype has a handful of counts. The chain is built from TRBV6-5 and TRBJ1-1, with D unresolved. The germline V gene encodes CDR1 MNHEY and CDR2 SVGAGI. The CDR3 length is 13 residues. V was clipped by 3 bases and J by 3 bases, with 8 bases between them. CDR3 bases: TGTGCCAGCAGTTATTTAGGCTACACTGAAGCTTTCTTT. This translates into CASSYLGYTEAFF.